This T cell receptor beta chain was sequenced for a study of T cells after yellow fever vaccination. TCRdb ran MiXCR on the 5' RACE reads and lists one entry per CDR3 protein. Altogether some 500,000 distinct CDR3 sequences are present, roughly 14% being singletons, with the ten largest covering around 15%. Germline V CDR1 and CDR2: SGHRS, YFSETQ. This CDR3 comprises 16 residues. V dropped 4 bases and J dropped 1; count of bases not matched to a gene: 9. This clonotype has a handful of counts. The TCR sequence derives from a man aged 25-45 years who received the YFV17D yellow fever vaccine. Sequenced here: PBMCs, sampled on the day of the yellow fever booster vaccination. This rearrangement joins TRBV5-1 to TRBJ2-3, with TRBD2 matching over 7 bases. The CDR3: CASSTMGTSGTDTQYF. CDR3 in DNA: TGCGCCAGCAGCACAATGGGAACTAGCGGCACAGATACGCAGTATTTT.